This TCR beta chain was recovered during a study of cytomegalovirus exposure and HLA in healthy donors. Study observations and caveats: Later analysis demonstrated an association between a missense DCLRE1C variant and TCR beta V- and J-gene trimming. It was assumed in the presence/absence analyses that sequencing depth was roughly uniform across donors.

PCR primers comprised 60 Vbeta and 13 Jbeta primers. In the original workflow: It was a later analysis that counted some 80 million unique TCR beta chains, of which some 10 million were shared. Method: immunoSEQ multiplex PCR; TCRdb's copy keeps in-frame clones and lacks some. V and J calls and clone size come straight from that table; D and trimming were deduced from the DNA. The sample records 100,000 to 120,000 clones, 67% being singletons. Turning to this clone: What it binds is unknown.

The CDR3 spans 14 residues. V shed 3 bases and J shed 8 bases, with 11 bases lying between them. Germline V lookup: CDR1 SGHAT, CDR2 FQDESV (reference sequence). This clonotype was obtained from a man aged 18 to 35 in good health and CMV-seropositive. Specimen: PBMCs. The genes are TRBV11-1 and TRBJ1-6, with TRBD1 as a possible D gene (5 bases). CDR3 in DNA: TGTGCCAGCAGCTTGACAGACTCTCATTCACCCCTCCACTTT. Translating it yields CASSLTDSHSPLHF.